This T cell receptor beta chain came from a study of Graves' ophthalmopathy and Graves' hyperthyroidism. Looking at the study overall: Peripheral blood was gathered at the point of initial diagnosis, before any treatment started. The study's findings and limits: Cross-validated, the 13-signature model showed 87.88%/81.08% sensitivity/specificity, and 80%/75% in the test set. In blood, most expanded thyroid clonotypes above 0.001 frequency were also detected.

In regard to this clonotype: Its antigen is as yet unknown.

The CDR3 covers 12 residues. V was clipped by 7 bases and J by 5 bases, with 12 bases between them. Per germline, CDR1 SGHTA and CDR2 FQGNSA. TCR beta CDR3 amplification used RNA transcripts. A first-round RT-PCR used HTBI primers, followed by a second-round multiplex PCR. MiXCR, applied by TCRdb to the multiplex PCR reads, yields one record per CDR3 protein. This table holds 200,000 to 250,000 distinct CDR3 sequences, 20% to 25% found once. This clonotype was sampled from a woman in her forties or fifties with Graves' ophthalmopathy. Sequencing input: peripheral blood. This sequence joins TRBV7-2 and TRBJ2-7; no firm D call. The CDR3, as DNA: TGTGCCAGCACCCAAGGAATGAACGAGCAGTACTTC. Translating it yields CASTQGMNEQYF.